This TCR beta chain is drawn from a study of OX40 agonist ivuxolimab in advanced cancers. About the study: Ivuxolimab, which patients received intravenously every 2 weeks, was dosed at 0.01 to 10 mg/kg. Allowance was made for prior anti-PD-1, anti-PD-L1 or anti-CTLA-4 therapy, and roughly 39% had some.

Germline V gene sequence: CDR1 SGDLS, CDR2 YYNGEE. The V end was cut by 0 bases, the J end by 6 bases, with 13 bases between. This CDR3 spans 14 amino acids. The method was immunoSEQ multiplex PCR; TCRdb's version includes in-frame clones alone and lacks a portion of them. The sample lists tens of thousands of clones; more than 85% were seen once. Study-wide points: At 0.1 to 3.0 mg/kg, CD4+ and CD8+ blood T cells expanded clonally by week 6.

Notes on this clone: Antigen unknown.

This clonotype originated in an adult with an advanced solid tumor such as melanoma, head and neck, liver or kidney cancer. This rearrangement joins TRBV9 to TRBJ2-7; no firm D call. The specimen was CD4+ or CD8+ T cells sorted from blood, collected in a trial of the OX40 agonist ivuxolimab. CDR3 residues: CASSVVGSSGEQYF. Written as DNA, the CDR3 is TGTGCCAGCAGCGTAGTAGGGTCATCAGGCGAGCAGTACTTC.